This T cell receptor (beta chain) was recorded in a study of patients and donors after allogeneic stem cell transplantation. V was pared by 2 bases and J by 6 bases, with 3 bases of the junction left unmatched. The CDR3 has 16 residues. The germline V gene encodes CDR1 SGDLS and CDR2 YYNGEE. A single record per CDR3 protein comes from TCRdb applying MiXCR to the RT-PCR reads. The sample yields about 960,000 distinct CDR3 sequences, about 20% seen once. The chain couples TRBV9 to TRBJ2-2; the match to TRBD2 covers 14 bases. The TCR was taken from a human donor who was either an allogeneic HSCT recipient or a stem cell or donor lymphocyte infusion donor (not recorded which). It is not recorded whose cells these are; they may come from a transplant donor. The source material was blood, either unsorted or a sorted T cell fraction (not recorded which). This chain's CDR3 is CASSVATSGGAGELFF. The CDR3 nucleotides are TGTGCCAGCAGCGTTGCGACTAGCGGGGGGGCCGGGGAGCTGTTTTTT.